This T cell receptor (beta chain) came from a study of blood T cell repertoires in COVID-19. For the study at large: PBMCs, B-cell-depleted T cells, or T cells were the source of the cDNA or gDNA that made up the material.

Authors' processing steps: Estimation of nucleated cell counts was performed using reference gene primer amplification. Sequencing was performed with immunoSEQ multiplex PCR; in TCRdb, only in-frame clones are kept and a portion is missing. V and J calls and clone size come straight from that table; D and trimming were deduced from the DNA. The data contain about 400,000 clones, roughly 89% of them seen just once; the ten biggest clones take up about 9.4%. The germline V gene encodes CDR1 SNHLY and CDR2 FYNNEI. V lost 6 bases to trimming and J lost 1 base, with 18 bases between them. The length of the CDR3 is 16 residues. The study assigned cohorts using participant-reported clinical history. Donors in Cohort 3 counted as recovered after two negative PCRs, clearance, or symptom resolution.

The chain joins TRBV2 to TRBJ1-2, with D possibly matching TRBD1 (6 bases). Sequencing was performed on PBMCs or T cells enriched from blood (not recorded which). This clonotype was sampled from a woman aged 50 to 60 who had recovered from COVID-19. CDR3 loop: CASRRSGTDSNYGYTF. The DNA for the CDR3 is TGTGCCAGCAGGAGATCGGGAACGGACAGTAACTATGGCTACACCTTC.